These 30 T cell receptor beta chains came from one sample sequenced in a study of cytomegalovirus exposure and HLA in healthy donors (dated by TCRdb to about 2017). Libraries were constructed by the immunoSEQ multiplex PCR assay. For the multiplex PCR, a mixture combining 60 forward primers for TCR Vbeta segments and 13 reverse primers for TCR Jbeta segments was used. TCRdb mirrors the immuneACCESS table, restricted to in-frame sequences. Some clones are absent from its copies; in checked studies, under half trace to an unresolved V gene, and the reason for the others is unknown. A total of around 99,000 clones appear in this sample, roughly 76% of them only once. The ten largest clones represent over 7% of the sample. Sequencing was performed on PBMCs. These receptors were collected from a woman between 45 and 60 years old in good health and CMV-seropositive.

There are a few counts of this clone. The rearrangement links TRBV5-1 to TRBJ1-4; D ambiguous. Germline V CDR1 and CDR2: SGHRS, YFSETQ. With 1 base removed from V and 10 bases from J, the gap between germline ends came to 17 bases. The length of the CDR3 is 15 residues. The chain's CDR3 is CASSLPTAGEGKLFF. CDR3 bases: TGCGCCAGCAGCTTGCCGACCGCCGGCGAGGGAAAACTGTTTTTT.

The chain carries TRBV5-6 and TRBJ1-2, with D uncertain. The germline CDR1 and CDR2 sequences are SGHDT and YYEEEE. This CDR3 is 11 amino acids long. Trimming removed 0 bases from V and 10 bases from J, with 7 bases in between. The DNA for the CDR3 is TGTGCCAGCAGCTTGGCACTGTACTACACCTTC. It translates to CASSLALYYTF.

The rearrangement joins TRBV6-6 to TRBJ1-5, with TRBD1 matching 7 bases. Germline V gene sequence: CDR1 MNHNY, CDR2 SVGAGI (reference sequence). The CDR3 totals 12 residues. J was trimmed by 9 bases and V by 7 bases; bases with no gene match: 6. The CDR3 bases are TGTGCCAGCAATACAGGGGACAGGCCCCAGCATTTT. This sequence encodes CASNTGDRPQHF.

The V gene is TRBV19, the J gene TRBJ1-4, with a possible D match to TRBD1 (5 bases). The CDR3 extends over 16 amino acids. Trimming removed 5 bases at V and 3 bases at J, with 16 bases between. Germline values: CDR1 LNHDA, CDR2 SQIVND (reference sequence). CDR3 DNA: TGTGCCAGTAGTGTACCGGGCGGGGGTCCTAATGAAAAACTGTTTTTT. It translates to CASSVPGGGPNEKLFF.

This chain links TRBV2 with TRBJ2-3, with 15 bases that match TRBD2. V trimming: 6 bases; J trimming: 4 bases; junction bases outside the gene matches: 2. Germline loops: CDR1 SNHLY, CDR2 FYNNEI. CDR3 length: 15 amino acids. The CDR3 reads CASSGTSGGPDTQYF. The CDR3 DNA sequence: TGTGCCAGCAGCGGGACTAGCGGGGGGCCAGATACGCAGTATTTT.

This chain links TRBV5-8 with TRBJ2-1; a possible D gene is TRBD2 (5 bases). V lost 4 bases and J lost 3, with 20 bases in between. The CDR3 consists of 17 residues. The germline V gene encodes CDR1 SGHTS and CDR2 YDEGEE. The CDR3 is CASSPPWAEVVYNEQFF. The CDR3 region has the DNA TGTGCCAGCAGCCCCCCGTGGGCGGAGGTCGTCTACAATGAGCAGTTCTTC.

This clone came up a few times. The junction departs from germline at one end; a sequencing error may be responsible. V gene TRBV7-9 combines with J gene TRBJ2-7, with TRBD2 identical over 7 bases. Germline CDR1 is SEHNR and CDR2 is FQNEAQ (reference sequence). This CDR3 comprises 16 residues. The DNA of the CDR3 is TGTTCCAGCAGCTTAGCGTTAGGGCGGGAGTTCGACGAGCAGTACTTC. Translated: CSSSLALGREFDEQYF.

The V call is TRBV4-3, the J call TRBJ2-7, with 8 positions matching TRBD2. V shed 2 bases and J 5 bases; nucleotides not matched to a gene: 8. This CDR3 has 15 amino acids. Germline CDR1 and CDR2: LGHNA and YSLEER. The CDR3 spells CASSQRYSGGDEQYF. For the CDR3, the DNA is TGCGCCAGCAGCCAACGATACAGCGGGGGCGACGAGCAGTACTTC.

The J gene is TRBJ2-3, the V gene TRBV5-1; D gene unclear. V was trimmed by 4 bases and J by 1 base, leaving 7 bases between them. Germline V gives CDR1 SGHRS, CDR2 YFSETQ. CDR3 length: 13 residues. The CDR3 loop is CASSPQGTDTQYF. DNA of the CDR3: TGCGCCAGCAGCCCCCAGGGCACAGATACGCAGTATTTT.

J is TRBJ2-7 and V is TRBV7-2; 8 bases match TRBD1. Germline V gene data show CDR1 as SGHTA and CDR2 as FQGNSA. The junction had 10 bases not matched to a gene; V was cut back by 2 bases and J by 1 base. The CDR3 loop spans 17 amino acids. The CDR3 DNA reads as TGTGCCAGCAGCTTAACGGCAGGGGGCTGGAATTCCTACGAGCAGTACTTC. This gives the protein CASSLTAGGWNSYEQYF.

This clone was observed a few times. The chain is built from TRBV29-1 and TRBJ2-1; a weak D match, TRBD2 (6 bases). The CDR3 extends over 12 amino acids. Trimming took off 7 bases at V and 7 bases at J, with 14 bases between the two ends. CDR1 is SQVTM and CDR2 is ANQGSEA in the germline V gene. The CDR3 DNA reads as TGCAGCGGAACCCGGGACTTAAATGAGCAGTTCTTC. Translation gives CSGTRDLNEQFF.

This rearrangement joins TRBV2 to TRBJ2-7; perhaps TRBD2 as D (6 bases). The CDR3 consists of 14 residues. Trimming removed 11 bases at V and 1 base at J, with 18 bases between. CDR1 and CDR2 (germline): SNHLY, FYNNEI. CDR3 region: CAGKLAQSSYEQYF. In nucleotides, the CDR3 is TGTGCCGGGAAACTAGCTCAAAGTTCCTACGAGCAGTACTTC.

The CDR3 region has the DNA TGCGCCAGCAGCCAAGTGGCGGGTGTCTCCTACAATGAGCAGTTCTTC. Residues: CASSQVAGVSYNEQFF. The chain couples TRBV4-1 to TRBJ2-1, with D tentatively TRBD2 (5 bases). The CDR3 loop spans 16 amino acids. Germline CDR1 MGHRA, CDR2 YSYEKL. V was cut by 1 base and J by 0 bases, with 10 bases left in between.

The chain couples TRBV7-9 to TRBJ2-7, with D possibly being TRBD2 (6 bases). The CDR3 spans 13 residues. Trimming cost V 3 bases and J 3 bases, with 9 bases left between them. Germline values: CDR1 SEHNR, CDR2 FQNEAQ (reference sequence). DNA of the CDR3: TGTGCCAGCAGCTTTGAGACTAGCTACGAGCAGTACTTC. Translated: CASSFETSYEQYF.

This clone was counted between two and nine times. The chain links TRBV5-1 to TRBJ1-3; 9 bases agree with TRBD1. V was pared by 3 bases and J by 5 bases, with 6 bases of the junction left unmatched. Per germline, CDR1 SGHRS and CDR2 YFSETQ. The CDR3 is 15 amino acids. This chain's CDR3 is CASSSPGTGRNTIYF. CDR3 bases: TGCGCCAGCAGCTCCCCCGGGACAGGGAGAAACACCATATATTTT.

The genes are TRBV10-3 and TRBJ2-1, with 7 nucleotides matching TRBD1. In germline, CDR1 is ENHRY, CDR2 SYGVKD. This CDR3 spans 14 amino acids. The V and J ends lost 6 bases and 6 bases, in that order; junction bases with no gene match: 8. CDR3 coding DNA: TGTGCCATCAGGGCTCCTGAGGGGGCCAATGAGCAGTTCTTC. Protein sequence: CAIRAPEGANEQFF.

This rearrangement joins TRBV5-4 to TRBJ2-1; tentatively, D is TRBD2 (5 bases). Germline V gene lookup returns CDR1 SGHNT and CDR2 YYREEE (reference sequence). The CDR3 is 14 amino acids. Trimming cost V 1 base and J 9 bases, with 14 bases left between them. The CDR3 DNA follows: TGTGCCAGCAGCTTGCCAGGAGGATCGGGTGAGCAGTTCTTC. Its translation is CASSLPGGSGEQFF.

The chain has TRBV11-2 and TRBJ2-3; TRBD1 matches 9 bases. The CDR3 is 17 amino acids. After removal of 5 bases from V and 2 bases from J, the junction contained 11 bases not matched to a gene. The germline V gene has CDR1 SGHAT and CDR2 FQNNGV. CDR3 protein: CASSPMGQGIFTDTQYF. The CDR3 DNA reads TGTGCCAGCAGCCCAATGGGACAGGGAATTTTCACAGATACGCAGTATTTT.

Comment on this clone: The junction shows a germline mismatch at one end, possibly a read error. CDR3 DNA sequence: TGTGCCAGCAGTGGGACAGTCAGCTCTGGGGCCAACGGCCTGACTTTC. Protein: CASSGTVSSGANGLTF. The chain joins TRBV2 to TRBJ2-6, with D possibly being TRBD1 (6 bases). The CDR3 is made up of 16 amino acids. Germline-derived CDR1 and CDR2 are SNHLY and FYNNEI.

The chain is built from TRBV5-6 and TRBJ2-7, with 8 positions matching TRBD1. Germline V gene lookup returns CDR1 SGHDT and CDR2 YYEEEE. The J segment lost 4 bases and the V segment lost 3 bases, leaving 6 bases of the junction unmatched. The CDR3 extends over 14 amino acids. CDR3 sequence reads: CASSSGDRMYEQYF. The CDR3 DNA is TGTGCCAGCAGCTCGGGGGACAGGATGTACGAGCAGTACTTC.

The CDR3 DNA sequence: TGTGCCAGCAGCACTTCAGGGGGGCGTTCACCCCTCCACTTT. The encoded protein is CASSTSGGRSPLHF. The J gene is TRBJ1-6, the V gene TRBV9, with 7 bases that match TRBD1. Germline lookup yields CDR1 SGDLS and CDR2 YYNGEE. Losses at the gene ends were 4 bases for V and 9 bases for J; bases not matched to a gene: 7. This CDR3 is 14 amino acids long.

This chain joins TRBV18 and TRBJ2-6; D is perhaps TRBD1 (6 bases). CDR3 length: 17 amino acids. Trimming pared 2 bases from V and 0 bases from J, leaving 11 bases between. Germline CDR1 KGHSH, CDR2 LQKENI. The CDR3 loop reads CASSPEGGNSGANVLTF. DNA of the CDR3: TGTGCCAGCTCACCAGAAGGGGGTAACTCTGGGGCCAACGTCCTGACTTTC.

The rearrangement links TRBV7-3 to TRBJ2-2, with 11 positions matching TRBD2. V lost 5 bases, J lost 0 bases, and 5 bases stayed unmatched. This CDR3 spans 17 amino acids. The germline V gene has CDR1 SGHTA and CDR2 FQGTGA. The CDR3 coding sequence is TGTGCCAGCAGCCTGGGACTAGCGGAGGCGAACACCGGGGAGCTGTTTTTT. This translates into CASSLGLAEANTGELFF.

The rearrangement links TRBV7-2 to TRBJ1-2; D remains unclear. The CDR3 loop spans 13 amino acids. Per germline, CDR1 SGHTA and CDR2 FQGNSA. V was pared by 2 bases and J by 3 bases, with 7 bases between. The CDR3 region is CASSLYEDYGYTF. The CDR3 DNA sequence: TGTGCCAGCAGCTTATATGAGGACTATGGCTACACCTTC.

A word on this clone: Other DNA sequences in this specimen translate into the identical CDR3. The chain is built from TRBV7-9 and TRBJ1-2; a weak D match, TRBD1 (6 bases). The germline CDR1 and CDR2 sequences are SEHNR and FQNEAQ (reference sequence). The CDR3 spans 13 residues. V was pared by 5 bases and J by 2 bases, with 9 bases between. CDR3 residues: CASSPTGNYGYTF. As DNA, the CDR3 is TGTGCCAGCAGCCCCACAGGGAACTATGGCTACACCTTC.

CDR3: CASSSPGGDNEQFF. CDR3 DNA sequence: TGTGCCAGCAGCTCCCCCGGGGGGGACAATGAGCAGTTCTTC. The chain has TRBV11-3 and TRBJ2-1; 8 nucleotides line up with TRBD2. The junction had 4 bases not matched to a gene; V was cut back by 4 bases and J by 5 bases. Germline V gives CDR1 SGHNT, CDR2 YENEEA. This CDR3 is built from 14 residues.

The chain uses TRBV5-1 and TRBJ2-7; a possible D gene is TRBD2 (6 bases). This CDR3 comprises 14 residues. Germline CDR1 is SGHRS and CDR2 is YFSETQ. V was trimmed by 4 bases and J by 5 bases, leaving 16 bases between them. CDR3 sequence: CASSIGLKRDEQYF. For the CDR3, the DNA is TGCGCCAGCAGCATCGGACTAAAACGAGACGAGCAGTACTTC.

The rearrangement uses TRBV7-3 and TRBJ2-1; possible D gene TRBD2, 6 bases. The germline V gene has CDR1 SGHTA and CDR2 FQGTGA. The CDR3 covers 13 residues. V was cut by 3 bases and J by 6 bases, with 9 bases left in between. CDR3 residues: CASSFGGVNEQFF. CDR3 in DNA: TGTGCCAGCAGCTTTGGAGGGGTCAATGAGCAGTTCTTC.

This clone was counted only a few times. Sequence at one end of the junction differs from germline and may be a read error. J is TRBJ2-6 and V is TRBV2; 8 bases are a match to TRBD1. CDR3 size: 16 residues. Germline CDR1 is SNHLY and CDR2 is FYNNEI. CDR3 amino acids: CASMGRGRSGANGLTF. The CDR3 region has the DNA TGTGCCAGCATGGGCAGGGGGCGATCTGGGGCCAACGGCCTGACTTTC.

The rearrangement joins TRBV29-1 to TRBJ2-7; 8 nucleotides match TRBD1. The junction had 5 bases not matched to a gene; V was cut back by 7 bases and J by 0 bases. The germline V gene has CDR1 SQVTM and CDR2 ANQGSEA. This CDR3 has 13 residues. The CDR3 sequence is CSARQGSSYEQYF. The CDR3 nucleotides are TGCAGCGCACGACAGGGGAGCTCCTACGAGCAGTACTTC.